Below, 14 T cell receptor beta chains from the same sample are listed, as sequenced in a study of T-cell reconstitution after alpha-beta-depleted transplantation in children. A library of TCRbeta sequences, prepared with unique molecular identifiers, was generated. TCRdb recomputed calls from the PCR reads with MiXCR, one row per CDR3 protein. Of some 550,000 distinct CDR3 sequences listed, about 21% were seen once; the top ten hold approximately 14%. The sample consisted of PBMCs, mostly from graft donor cells, taken 360 days after TCRalphabeta/CD19-depleted stem cell transplant. Receptor source: a boy younger than two who had a stem cell transplant for acute myeloid leukemia, so the T cells may come from the graft donor.

The chain couples TRBV11-1 to TRBJ2-1; possibly TRBD1 or TRBD2 for D (5 bases each). This CDR3 is built from 17 residues. Per germline, CDR1 SGHAT and CDR2 FQDESV (reference sequence). Trimming stripped 8 bases from V and 0 bases from J, with 20 bases between. CDR3 DNA sequence: TGTGCCAGCGGTCACAGGCGGACTTATAGCTCCTACAATGAGCAGTTCTTC. Its protein product is CASGHRRTYSSYNEQFF.

This clonotype occurred many times. V usage is TRBV7-2 and J usage is TRBJ2-3, with D uncertain. Germline assignment: CDR1 SGHTA and CDR2 FQGNSA. The CDR3 runs 14 residues. Trimming removed 2 bases at V and 2 bases at J, with 8 bases between. The CDR3 region is CASSLMLDTDTQYF. The CDR3, as DNA: TGTGCCAGCAGCTTAATGCTAGACACAGATACGCAGTATTTT.

The rearrangement links TRBV6-1 to TRBJ2-1; D remains ambiguous. Germline loops: CDR1 MNHNS, CDR2 SASEGT. The length of the CDR3 is 13 residues. The ends were cut back, 6 bases at V and 7 bases at J, with 13 bases in the middle. The CDR3 nucleotides read TGTGCCAGCAGCCTACTACATGGGAATGAGCAGTTCTTC. Translation: CASSLLHGNEQFF.

The rearrangement links TRBV2 to TRBJ2-7; perhaps TRBD2 as D (7 bases). V lost 3 bases to trimming and J lost 0 bases, with 12 bases between them. The CDR3 totals 15 residues. Germline CDR1 and CDR2: SNHLY and FYNNEI. CDR3 sequence (DNA): TGTGCCAGCAGTGACGGGGGGCCTAGCTCCTACGAGCAGTACGTC. Translated: CASSDGGPSSYEQYV.

The chain couples TRBV5-1 to TRBJ2-5; 12 positions match TRBD2. This CDR3 spans 17 amino acids. Germline loops: CDR1 SGHRS, CDR2 YFSETQ. Losses at the gene ends were 3 bases for V and 2 bases for J; bases not matched to a gene: 8. The CDR3 is CASSSPTSGGLQETQYF. The CDR3 DNA reads TGCGCCAGCAGCTCTCCAACTAGCGGGGGGCTACAAGAGACCCAGTACTTC.

This clonotype was detected only a few times. This chain links TRBV3-1 with TRBJ1-1; 7 bases align to TRBD1. The CDR3 is 15 amino acids. Germline-derived CDR1 and CDR2 are LGHDT and YNNKEL (reference sequence). With V trimmed by 1 base and J by 6 bases, 8 bases remained unmatched. CDR3 DNA: TGTGCCAGCAGCCAAGGGTCAGGGGGGGCCGCTGAAGCTTTCTTT. Its translation is CASSQGSGGAAEAFF.

There are a few counts of this clonotype. The chain joins TRBV10-3 to TRBJ2-2, with D uncertain. Trimming cost V 8 bases and J 1 base, with 8 bases left between them. This CDR3 region has 13 residues. Per germline, CDR1 ENHRY and CDR2 SYGVKD. CDR3 sequence (DNA): TGTGCCATCGGGGATCAGAACACCGGGGAGCTGTTTTTT. Translating gives CAIGDQNTGELFF.

The chain links TRBV29-1 to TRBJ2-5; 8 nucleotides align to TRBD1. J gave up 1 base and V 6 bases, and 16 bases lay outside the gene matches. The length of the CDR3 is 17 residues. The germline CDR1 and CDR2 sequences are SQVTM and ANQGSEA. The CDR3 sequence: CSVLILRQGHSQETQYF. The CDR3 DNA follows: TGCAGCGTGCTCATACTTCGACAGGGGCATTCCCAAGAGACCCAGTACTTC.

The chain uses TRBV6-2 or TRBV6-3 and TRBJ2-7; the D gene is possibly TRBD1 (5 bases). The CDR3 is 14 residues long. Germline loops: CDR1 MNHEY, CDR2 SVGEGT. Trimming removed 5 bases at V and 2 bases at J, with 13 bases between. This CDR3 is CASSPGFRAYEQYF. The CDR3 region has the DNA TGTGCCAGCAGTCCCGGATTCAGGGCCTACGAGCAGTACTTC.

This clonotype was seen many times. The V and J genes are TRBV20-1 and TRBJ2-1; 12 nucleotides line up with TRBD2. This CDR3 is 19 amino acids long. V lost 1 base and J lost 8; bases outside the gene matches: 18. Germline-derived CDR1 and CDR2 are DFQATT and SNEGSKA (reference sequence). In DNA, the CDR3 is TGCAGTGCTAGAGCTAGCGGGGGGGCCTTCAATCCCGAAAACGATGAGCAGTTCTTC. Translation gives CSARASGGAFNPENDEQFF.

A remark on this clonotype: Mismatch with germline at one junction end may stem from a read error. The chain carries TRBV20-1 and TRBJ2-1; TRBD2 agrees at 11 bases. The CDR3 is 16 residues long. In germline, CDR1 is DFQATT, CDR2 SNEGSKA (reference sequence). DNA of the CDR3: TGCTGTGCTAGAGTGCTTACTAGCGGGGGCTTCAATGAGCAGTTCTTC. Translating gives CCARVLTSGGFNEQFF.

The V gene is TRBV10-3, the J gene TRBJ2-3; D possibly corresponds to TRBD2 (7 bases). Germline assignment: CDR1 ENHRY and CDR2 SYGVKD. Trimming took 7 bases from V and 2 from J, leaving 13 bases between them. This CDR3 has 14 amino acids. The DNA for the CDR3 is TGTGCCATCAACACCGGGGGGCCCACAGATACGCAGTATTTT. Its protein product is CAINTGGPTDTQYF.

The chain links TRBV20-1 to TRBJ2-1; 14 bases map to TRBD2. Germline loops: CDR1 DFQATT, CDR2 SNEGSKA (reference sequence). The CDR3 has 19 residues. Trimming cost V 6 bases and J 4 bases; bases outside gene matches: 17. The CDR3 sequence is CSAPPRGLAGGPRYNEQFF. For the CDR3, the DNA is TGCAGTGCGCCTCCCCGTGGACTAGCGGGGGGCCCCAGGTACAATGAGCAGTTCTTC.

The V gene is TRBV5-1, the J gene TRBJ2-7; D is perhaps TRBD1 (5 bases). The CDR3 spans 14 residues. V was clipped by 0 bases and J by 6 bases, with 13 bases between them. Per the germline V gene, CDR1 is SGHRS and CDR2 is YFSETQ. DNA of the CDR3: TGCGCCAGCAGCTTGGTTCAGGGTGGAAGCGAGCAGTACGTC. Its translation is CASSLVQGGSEQYV.